This TCR beta chain was observed in a study of T-cell reconstitution after alpha-beta-depleted transplantation in children. Germline loops: CDR1 DFQATT, CDR2 SNEGSKA (reference sequence). Trimming took off 6 bases at V and 7 bases at J, with 13 bases between the two ends. The CDR3 runs to 13 residues. This clonotype was recorded at least ten times. It was with unique molecular identifiers that the TCRbeta library was prepared. TCRdb redid the calling of the PCR reads with MiXCR, one entry per CDR3 protein. The sample consists of about 91,000 distinct CDR3 sequences, approximately 8.4% of them appearing once.

Here the sequenced sample was PBMCs from the stem cell graft donor, taken from the stem cell graft. The sequence derives from a human donor who donated a stem cell graft to a child with congenital amegakaryocytic thrombocytopenia. The V gene is TRBV20-1, the J gene TRBJ1-6; possible D gene TRBD1, 6 bases. The CDR3 nucleotides read TGCAGTGCGCAGGGGTCCGGGAATTCACCCCTCCACTTT. It specifies CSAQGSGNSPLHF.